This T cell receptor (beta chain) was profiled in a study of early T cells in non-severe SARS-CoV-2 infection. Overall study: The chains were unpaired, and the sequenced material was bulk RNA from unsorted whole blood.

With 8 bases removed from V and 4 bases from J, the gap between germline ends came to 12 bases. The CDR3 totals 13 residues. Germline V gene lookup returns CDR1 SGHAT and CDR2 FQNNGV. At least ten counts were recorded for this clonotype. What it binds is not known. Separate cDNA molecules each had unique molecular identifiers attached to them. TCRdb reprocessed the 5' RACE reads with MiXCR, giving one entry per CDR3 protein. This table has approximately 120,000 distinct CDR3 sequences, 14% to 15% appearing once. The study's findings and limits: There was a bias toward anti-spike CD8 responses in VDJdb matching, which missed private and CD4 specificities.

Input material: whole blood. The sequence was obtained from an adult who was a healthcare worker with PCR-confirmed SARS-CoV-2 infection or an uninfected control (not recorded which). The V call is TRBV11-2, the J call TRBJ2-1; no reliable D call. The CDR3 coding sequence is TGTGCCAGCTCAGGAAGGTTGTACAATGAGCAGTTCTTC. Its protein is CASSGRLYNEQFF.